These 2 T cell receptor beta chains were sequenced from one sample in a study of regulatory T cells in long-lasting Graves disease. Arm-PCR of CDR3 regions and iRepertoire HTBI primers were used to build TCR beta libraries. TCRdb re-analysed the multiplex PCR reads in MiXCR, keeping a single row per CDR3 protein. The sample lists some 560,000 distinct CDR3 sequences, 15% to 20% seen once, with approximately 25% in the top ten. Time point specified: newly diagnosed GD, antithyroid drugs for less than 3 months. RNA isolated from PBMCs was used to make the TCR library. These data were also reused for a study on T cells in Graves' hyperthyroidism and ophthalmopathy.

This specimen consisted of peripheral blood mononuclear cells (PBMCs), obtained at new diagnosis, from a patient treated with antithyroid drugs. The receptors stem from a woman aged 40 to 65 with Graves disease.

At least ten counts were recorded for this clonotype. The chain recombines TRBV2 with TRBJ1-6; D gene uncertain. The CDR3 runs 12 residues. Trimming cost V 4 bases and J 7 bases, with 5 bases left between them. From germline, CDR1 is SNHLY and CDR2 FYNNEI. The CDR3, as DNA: TGTGCCAGCAGTGTAAACAATTCACCCCTCCACTTT. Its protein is CASSVNNSPLHF.

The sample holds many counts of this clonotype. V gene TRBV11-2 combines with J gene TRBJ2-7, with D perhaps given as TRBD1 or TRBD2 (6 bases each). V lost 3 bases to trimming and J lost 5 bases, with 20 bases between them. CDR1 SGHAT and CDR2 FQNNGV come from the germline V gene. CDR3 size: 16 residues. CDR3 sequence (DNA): TGTGCCAGCAGCTTGGGAGAGGGGGGAAGCGAAGACGAGCAGTACTTC. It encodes CASSLGEGGSEDEQYF.